The following is a T cell receptor beta chain sequence with its context. These data come from a study of blood T cell repertoires in COVID-19. Background on the study: Acute-phase and convalescent COVID-19 samples originated in the United States, Italy and Spain.

Original analysis: Estimated nucleated cell counts came from reference gene primer amplification. Sequenced by immunoSEQ multiplex PCR; TCRdb stores in-frame clones only, minus some. The DNA gave D and trimming, while V, J and clone size come from that table. The table records hundreds of thousands of clones, approximately 90% of them present only once. CDR1 and CDR2 (germline): SGHTA, FQGNSA. The V end lost 1 base, the J end lost 8 bases, and 23 bases lay between the germline ends. The CDR3 covers 17 residues. Sequenced: peripheral blood. This TCR was sampled from a man older than 75 with acute or convalescent COVID-19. The chain joins TRBV7-2 to TRBJ1-2; D gene unclear. The CDR3 spells CASSLEAIRPGSGGYTF. The DNA for the CDR3 is TGTGCCAGCAGCTTAGAGGCCATTAGGCCTGGCAGCGGGGGCTACACCTTC.